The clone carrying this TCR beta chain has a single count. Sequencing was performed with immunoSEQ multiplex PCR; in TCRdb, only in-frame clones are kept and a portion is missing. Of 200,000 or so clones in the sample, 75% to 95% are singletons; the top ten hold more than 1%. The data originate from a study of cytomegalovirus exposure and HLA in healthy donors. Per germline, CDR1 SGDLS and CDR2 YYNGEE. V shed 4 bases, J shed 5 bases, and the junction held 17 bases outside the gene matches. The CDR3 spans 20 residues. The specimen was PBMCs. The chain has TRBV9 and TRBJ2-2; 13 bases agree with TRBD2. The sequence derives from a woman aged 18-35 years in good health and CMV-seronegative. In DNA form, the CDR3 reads TGTGCCAGCAGCCCAAGACTAGCGGGAGGCAGTTTGGTGAGGACCGGGGAGCTGTTTTTT. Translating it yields CASSPRLAGGSLVRTGELFF.